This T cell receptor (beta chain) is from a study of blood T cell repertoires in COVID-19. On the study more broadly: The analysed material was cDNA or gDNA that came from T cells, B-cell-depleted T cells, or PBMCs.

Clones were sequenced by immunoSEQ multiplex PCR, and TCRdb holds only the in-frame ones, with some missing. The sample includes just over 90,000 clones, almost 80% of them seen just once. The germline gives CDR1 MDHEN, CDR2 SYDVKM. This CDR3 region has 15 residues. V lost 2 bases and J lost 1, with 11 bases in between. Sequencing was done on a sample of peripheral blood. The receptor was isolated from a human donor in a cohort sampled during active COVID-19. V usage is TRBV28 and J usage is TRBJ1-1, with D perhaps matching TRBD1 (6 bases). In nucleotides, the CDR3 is TGTGCCAGCAGTTTAATGGGGGCTCCGAACACTGAAGCTTTCTTT. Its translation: CASSLMGAPNTEAFF.